The source of this T cell receptor beta chain is a study of blood T cell repertoires in COVID-19 (dated by TCRdb to between 2020 and 2021). Regarding the complete study: The collaborator samples originated in the United States, Italy and Spain and spanned the acute and convalescent phases of COVID-19. The prospective study material was composed of cDNA or gDNA derived from T cells, B-cell-depleted T cells, or PBMCs. Deeply sampled blood TCRbeta repertoires from subjects exposed to, actively infected with, or recovered from COVID-19 were included in the dataset. The repertoires were released in a freely available public database meant as a resource for research on the immune response to SARS-CoV-2. Samples came from the ongoing ImmuneRACE study (first 160 participants) plus 1,254 subjects from 6 global collaborators. A de-identified subject ID, COVID-19 status, age in years and sex were almost always included in the sample metadata. Where HLA class I and class II types were available, the types were taken from metadata supplied by the sample provider, not from assay-based typing.

V is reduced by 4 bases and J by 8 bases, leaving a spacing of 15 bases between them. Counted from cysteine to phenylalanine, this CDR3 has 13 amino acids. Of all the DNA, just the CDR3 is kept, 39 bases in frame from base 1. Based on the germline V gene (reference sequence), the CDR1 and CDR2 sequences are SGHNT and YYREEE. TCRbeta CDR3 regions were amplified from genomic DNA using the immunoSEQ Assay, a bias-controlled multiplex PCR. The authors' pipeline ran thus. Within the assay, amplification of reference gene primers was used to estimate how many nucleated cells each sample contained. Sequence reads were collapsed and filtered to measure the absolute abundance of every unique TCRbeta CDR3 rearrangement. Productive Simpson clonality was computed per sample as the square root of Simpson's diversity index over productive rearrangements. In TCRdb, the immuneACCESS table is reduced to in-frame sequences with V and J assigned. These tables do not hold every clone; where another copy was compared, an unresolved V gene accounts for under half, and the others remain unexplained. From that table come the V and J calls and clone size; the DNA was used to work out D and trimming. Counted in this sample were over 200,000 clones; roughly 87% of them appeared once. Of the sample, 10% to 11% is held by the ten largest clones.

Study-wide conclusions, independent of this receptor: Clinical and demographic metadata were provided uncurated, with the amount varying by source and participant.

On this clone itself: Its antigen is currently not known. Base qualities were left out, and no much larger clone turns up one base away.

Enrolling through a virtual design, the prospective study's participants ranged in age from roughly 18 to 90 years and lived across some 22 United States geographic areas. In the prospective study, participants were assigned to cohorts based on the clinical history participants reported in a screening survey and a study questionnaire. For ImmuneRACE Cohort 3, a participant was defined as recovered based on two consecutive negative NP/OP PCR tests, clearance by a healthcare professional, or resolution of symptoms. Mobile phlebotomists in the prospective study collected whole blood, serum and a nasopharyngeal or oropharyngeal swab from every participant. Participants in the prospective study had the option to provide additional blood draws and questionnaires over a roughly two-month period. Before DNA extraction, blood samples from the prospective study were shipped at room temperature or frozen.

The sequence derives from a man aged 30-40 years who had recovered from COVID-19. The chain uses TRBV5-4 and TRBJ1-2; TRBD1 is a weak D gene call, 5 bases matching. Sequenced input: PBMCs or T cells enriched from blood (not recorded which). The DNA reads as follows: TGTGCCAGCAGCACCGGTGGGGGGGACGGCTACACCTTC. It translates as CASSTGGGDGYTF. When the CDR3 is completed using the reference TRBV5-4 and TRBJ1-2 genes on either side, the full variable domain is ETGVTQSPTHLIKTRGQQVTLRCSSQSGHNTVSWYQQALGQGPQFIFQYYREEENGRGNFPPRFSGLQFPNYSSELNVNALELDDSALYLCASSTGGGDGYTFGSGTRLTVV.